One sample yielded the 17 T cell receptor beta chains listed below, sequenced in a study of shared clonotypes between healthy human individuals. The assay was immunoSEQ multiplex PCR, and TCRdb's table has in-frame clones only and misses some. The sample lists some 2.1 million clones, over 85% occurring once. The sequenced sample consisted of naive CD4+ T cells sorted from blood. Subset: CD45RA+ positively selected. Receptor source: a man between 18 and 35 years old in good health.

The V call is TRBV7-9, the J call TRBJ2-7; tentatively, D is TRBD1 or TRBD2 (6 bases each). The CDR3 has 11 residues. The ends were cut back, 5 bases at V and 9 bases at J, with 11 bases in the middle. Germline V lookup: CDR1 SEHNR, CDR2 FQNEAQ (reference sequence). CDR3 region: CASSQQGGQYF. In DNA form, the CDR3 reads TGTGCCAGCAGCCAACAGGGAGGGCAGTACTTC.

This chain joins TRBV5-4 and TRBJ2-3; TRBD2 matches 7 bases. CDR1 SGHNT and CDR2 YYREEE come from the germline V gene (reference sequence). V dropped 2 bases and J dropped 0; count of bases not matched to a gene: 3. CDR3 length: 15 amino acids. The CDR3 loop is CASSLFSGSTDTQYF. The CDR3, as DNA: TGTGCCAGCAGCTTATTTAGCGGGAGCACAGATACGCAGTATTTT.

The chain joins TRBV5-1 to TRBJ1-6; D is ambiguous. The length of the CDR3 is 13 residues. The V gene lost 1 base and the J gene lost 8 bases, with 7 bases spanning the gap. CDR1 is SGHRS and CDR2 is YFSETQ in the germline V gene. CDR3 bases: TGCGCCAGCAGCTTGAATAGGGATTCACCCCTCCACTTT. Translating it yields CASSLNRDSPLHF.

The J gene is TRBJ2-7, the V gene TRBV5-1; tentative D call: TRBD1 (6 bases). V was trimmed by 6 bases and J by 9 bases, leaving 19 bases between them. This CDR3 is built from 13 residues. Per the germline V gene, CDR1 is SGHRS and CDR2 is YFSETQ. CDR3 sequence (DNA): TGCGCCAGCAAACAGGGAAACGAAGGCGGGCAGTACTTC. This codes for CASKQGNEGGQYF.

The CDR3 region is CASSPGTFGYGYTF. DNA of the CDR3: TGTGCCAGCAGCCCCGGGACTTTTGGCTATGGCTACACCTTC. The J gene is TRBJ1-2, the V gene TRBV6-6, with a possible D match to TRBD1 (5 bases). CDR3 length: 14 residues. The germline V and J ends were trimmed by 6 bases and 4 bases, with 15 bases remaining between them. Germline values: CDR1 MNHNY, CDR2 SVGAGI (reference sequence).

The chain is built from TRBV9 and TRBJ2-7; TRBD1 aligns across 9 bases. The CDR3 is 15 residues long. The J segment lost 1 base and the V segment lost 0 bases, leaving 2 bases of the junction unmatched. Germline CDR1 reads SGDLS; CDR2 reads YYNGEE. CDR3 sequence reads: CASSVEGTGSYEQYF. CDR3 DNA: TGTGCCAGCAGCGTAGAAGGGACAGGGTCCTACGAGCAGTACTTC.

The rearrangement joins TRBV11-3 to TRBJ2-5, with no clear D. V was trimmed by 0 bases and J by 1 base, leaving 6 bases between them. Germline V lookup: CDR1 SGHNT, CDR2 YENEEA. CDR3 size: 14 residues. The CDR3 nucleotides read TGTGCCAGCAGCTTAGACGGCAGCCAAGAGACCCAGTACTTC. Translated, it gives CASSLDGSQETQYF. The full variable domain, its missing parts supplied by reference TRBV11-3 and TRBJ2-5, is EAGVVQSPRYKIIEKKQPVAFWCNPISGHNTLYWYLQNLGQGPELLIRYENEEAVDDSQLPKDRFSAERLKGVDSTLKIQPAELGDSAVYLCASSLDGSQETQYFGPGTRLLVL.

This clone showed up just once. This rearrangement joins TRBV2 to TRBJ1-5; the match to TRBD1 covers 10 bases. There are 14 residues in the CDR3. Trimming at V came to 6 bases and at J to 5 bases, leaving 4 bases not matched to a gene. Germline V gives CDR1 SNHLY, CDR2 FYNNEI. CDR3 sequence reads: CASRGTGVYQPQHF. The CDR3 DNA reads TGTGCCAGCAGAGGGACAGGGGTATATCAGCCCCAGCATTTT.

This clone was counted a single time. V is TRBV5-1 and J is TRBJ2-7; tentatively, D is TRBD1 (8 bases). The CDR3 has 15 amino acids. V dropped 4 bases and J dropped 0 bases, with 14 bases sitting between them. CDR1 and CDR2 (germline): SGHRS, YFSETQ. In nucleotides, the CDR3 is TGCGCCAGCAGCCGGGGGGACAGGAGCTCCTACGAGCAGTACTTC. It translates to CASSRGDRSSYEQYF.

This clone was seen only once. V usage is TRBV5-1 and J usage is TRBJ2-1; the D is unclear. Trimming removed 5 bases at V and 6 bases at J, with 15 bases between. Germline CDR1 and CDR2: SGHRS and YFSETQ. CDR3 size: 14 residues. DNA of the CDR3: TGCGCCAGCAGTCAAACCACCCCCGGCAATGAGCAGTTCTTC. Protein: CASSQTTPGNEQFF. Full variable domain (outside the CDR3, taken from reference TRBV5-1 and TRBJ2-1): KAGVTQTPRYLIKTRGQQVTLSCSPISGHRSVSWYQQTPGQGLQFLFEYFSETQRNKGNFPGRFSGRQFSNSRSEMNVSTLELGDSALYLCASSQTTPGNEQFFGPGTRLTVL.

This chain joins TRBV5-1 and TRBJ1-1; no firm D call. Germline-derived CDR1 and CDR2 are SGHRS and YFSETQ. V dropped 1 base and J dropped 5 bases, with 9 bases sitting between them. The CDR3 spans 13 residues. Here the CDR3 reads CASSLLERTEAFF. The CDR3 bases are TGCGCCAGCAGCTTGTTGGAGCGGACTGAAGCTTTCTTT.

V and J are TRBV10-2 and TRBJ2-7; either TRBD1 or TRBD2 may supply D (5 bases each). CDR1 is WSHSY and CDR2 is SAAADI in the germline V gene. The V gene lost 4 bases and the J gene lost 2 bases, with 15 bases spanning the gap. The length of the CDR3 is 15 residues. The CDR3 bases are TGCGCCAGCAGTGTCCCGGGGCGCCGAGCCTACGAGCAGTACTTC. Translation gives CASSVPGRRAYEQYF.

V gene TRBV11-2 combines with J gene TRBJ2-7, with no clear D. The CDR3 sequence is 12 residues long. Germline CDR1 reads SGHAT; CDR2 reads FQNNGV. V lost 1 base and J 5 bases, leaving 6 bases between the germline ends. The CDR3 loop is CASSLGSHEQYF. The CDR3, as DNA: TGTGCCAGCAGCTTAGGTTCGCACGAGCAGTACTTC.

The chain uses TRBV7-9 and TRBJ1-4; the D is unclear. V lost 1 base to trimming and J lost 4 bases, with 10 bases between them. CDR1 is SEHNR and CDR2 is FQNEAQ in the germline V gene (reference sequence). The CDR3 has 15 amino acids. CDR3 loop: CASSLVRSFNEKLFF. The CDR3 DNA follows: TGTGCCAGCAGCTTAGTGCGGTCCTTTAATGAAAAACTGTTTTTT.

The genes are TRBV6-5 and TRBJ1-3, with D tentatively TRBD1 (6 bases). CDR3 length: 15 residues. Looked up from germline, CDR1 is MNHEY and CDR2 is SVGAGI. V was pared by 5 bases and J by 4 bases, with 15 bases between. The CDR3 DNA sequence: TGTGCCAGCAGTCGAGACACAGGGAACGGAAACACCATATATTTT. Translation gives CASSRDTGNGNTIYF.

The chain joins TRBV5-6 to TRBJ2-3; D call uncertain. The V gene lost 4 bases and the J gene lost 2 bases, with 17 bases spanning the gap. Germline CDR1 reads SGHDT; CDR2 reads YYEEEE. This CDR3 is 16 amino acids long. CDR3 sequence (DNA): TGTGCCAGCAGCCCCCGGGTTCAGCCGTTCACAGATACGCAGTATTTT. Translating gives CASSPRVQPFTDTQYF.

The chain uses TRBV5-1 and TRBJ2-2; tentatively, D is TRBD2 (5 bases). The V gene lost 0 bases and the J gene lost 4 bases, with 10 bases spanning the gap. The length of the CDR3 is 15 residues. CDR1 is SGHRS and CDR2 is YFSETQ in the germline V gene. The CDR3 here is CASSLVQAGTGELFF. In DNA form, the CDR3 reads TGCGCCAGCAGCTTGGTTCAGGCGGGCACCGGGGAGCTGTTTTTT.